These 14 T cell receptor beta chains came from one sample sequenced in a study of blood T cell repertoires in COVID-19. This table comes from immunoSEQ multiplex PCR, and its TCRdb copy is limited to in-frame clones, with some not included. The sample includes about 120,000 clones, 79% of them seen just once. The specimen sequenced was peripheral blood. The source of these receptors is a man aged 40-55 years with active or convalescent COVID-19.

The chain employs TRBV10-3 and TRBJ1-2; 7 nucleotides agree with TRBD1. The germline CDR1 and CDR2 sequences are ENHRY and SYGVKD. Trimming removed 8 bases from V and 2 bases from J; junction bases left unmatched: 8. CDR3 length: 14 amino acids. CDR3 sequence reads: CAIPDRDRNYGYTF. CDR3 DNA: TGTGCCATCCCCGACAGGGACCGAAACTATGGCTACACCTTC.

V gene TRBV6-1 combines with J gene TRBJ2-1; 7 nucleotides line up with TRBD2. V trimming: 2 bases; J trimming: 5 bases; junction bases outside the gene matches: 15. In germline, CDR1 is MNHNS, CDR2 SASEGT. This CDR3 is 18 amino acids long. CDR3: CASSETGRAGATNNEQFF. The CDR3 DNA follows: TGTGCCAGCAGTGAAACGGGGAGGGCGGGAGCGACAAACAATGAGCAGTTCTTC.

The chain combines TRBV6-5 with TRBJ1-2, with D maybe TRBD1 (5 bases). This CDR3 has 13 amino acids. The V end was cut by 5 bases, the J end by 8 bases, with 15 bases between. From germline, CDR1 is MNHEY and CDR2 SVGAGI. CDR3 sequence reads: CASSRQPLGGYTF. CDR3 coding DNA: TGTGCCAGCAGTCGACAGCCCTTAGGGGGCTACACCTTC.

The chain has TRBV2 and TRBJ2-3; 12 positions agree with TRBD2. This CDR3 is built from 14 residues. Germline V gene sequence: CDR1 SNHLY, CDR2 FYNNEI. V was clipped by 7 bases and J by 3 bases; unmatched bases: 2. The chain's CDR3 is CASTGLAGTDTQYF. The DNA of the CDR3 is TGTGCCAGCACCGGACTAGCGGGGACAGATACGCAGTATTTT.

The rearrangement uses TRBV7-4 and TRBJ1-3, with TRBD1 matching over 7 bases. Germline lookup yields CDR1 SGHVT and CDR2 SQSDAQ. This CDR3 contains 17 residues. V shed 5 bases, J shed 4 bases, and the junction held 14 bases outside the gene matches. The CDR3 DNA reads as TGTGCCAGCAGCGTAGTCCCACAGGGGAGCTCCGGAAACACCATATATTTT. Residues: CASSVVPQGSSGNTIYF.

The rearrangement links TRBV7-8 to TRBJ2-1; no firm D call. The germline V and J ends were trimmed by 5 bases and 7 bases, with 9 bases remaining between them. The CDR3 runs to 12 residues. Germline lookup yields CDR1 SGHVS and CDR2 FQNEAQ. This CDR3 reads CASSPSLNEQFF. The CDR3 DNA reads TGTGCCAGCAGCCCCTCCCTGAATGAGCAGTTCTTC.

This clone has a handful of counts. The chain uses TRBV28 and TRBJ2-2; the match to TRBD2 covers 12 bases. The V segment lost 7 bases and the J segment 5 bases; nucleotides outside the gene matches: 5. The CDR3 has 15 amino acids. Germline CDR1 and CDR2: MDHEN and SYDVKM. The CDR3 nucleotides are TGTGCCAGCACCCTCGGACTAGCGGGAACCGGGGAGCTGTTTTTT. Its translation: CASTLGLAGTGELFF.

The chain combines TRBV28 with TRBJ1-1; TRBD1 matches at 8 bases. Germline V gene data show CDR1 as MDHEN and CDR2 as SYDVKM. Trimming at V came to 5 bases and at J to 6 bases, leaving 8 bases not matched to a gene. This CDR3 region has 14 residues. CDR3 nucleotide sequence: TGTGCCAGCAGTGAGACAGGGGTGGTCCCTGAAGCTTTCTTT. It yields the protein CASSETGVVPEAFF.

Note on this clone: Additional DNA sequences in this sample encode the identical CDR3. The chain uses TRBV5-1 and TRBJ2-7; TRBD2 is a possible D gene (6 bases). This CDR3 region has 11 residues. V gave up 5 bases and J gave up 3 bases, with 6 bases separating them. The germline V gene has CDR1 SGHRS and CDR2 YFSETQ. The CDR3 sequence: CASRGGYEQYF. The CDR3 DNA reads TGCGCCAGCAGGGGAGGCTACGAGCAGTACTTC.

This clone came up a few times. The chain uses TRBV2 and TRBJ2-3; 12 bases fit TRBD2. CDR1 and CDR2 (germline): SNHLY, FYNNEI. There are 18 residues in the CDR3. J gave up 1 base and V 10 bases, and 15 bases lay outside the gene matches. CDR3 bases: TGTGCCATTGCGGGACTAGCGGGCGATCTGAGGGGCACAGATACGCAGTATTTT. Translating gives CAIAGLAGDLRGTDTQYF.

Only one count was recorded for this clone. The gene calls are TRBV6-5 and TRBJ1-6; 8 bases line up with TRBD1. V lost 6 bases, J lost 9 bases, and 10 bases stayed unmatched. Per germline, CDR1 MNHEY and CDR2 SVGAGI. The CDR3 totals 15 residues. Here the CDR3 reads CASRPRGQGVSPLHF. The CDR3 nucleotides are TGTGCCAGCAGACCCAGGGGGCAGGGTGTTTCACCCCTCCACTTT.

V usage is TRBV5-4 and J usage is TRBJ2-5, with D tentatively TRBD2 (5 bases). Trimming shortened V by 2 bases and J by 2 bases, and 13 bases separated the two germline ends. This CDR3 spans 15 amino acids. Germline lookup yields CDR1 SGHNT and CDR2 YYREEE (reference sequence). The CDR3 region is CASSLETTVQETQYF. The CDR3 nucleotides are TGTGCCAGCAGCTTAGAGACTACCGTTCAAGAGACCCAGTACTTC.

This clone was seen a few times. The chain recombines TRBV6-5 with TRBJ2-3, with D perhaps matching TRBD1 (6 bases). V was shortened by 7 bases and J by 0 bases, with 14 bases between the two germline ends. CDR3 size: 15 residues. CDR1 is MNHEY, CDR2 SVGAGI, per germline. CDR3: CASKQQGISTDTQYF. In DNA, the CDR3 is TGTGCCAGCAAACAACAGGGAATTAGCACAGATACGCAGTATTTT.

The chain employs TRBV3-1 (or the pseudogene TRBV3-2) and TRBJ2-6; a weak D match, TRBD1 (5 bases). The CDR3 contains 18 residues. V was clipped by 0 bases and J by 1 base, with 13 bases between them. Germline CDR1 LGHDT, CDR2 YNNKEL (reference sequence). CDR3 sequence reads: CASSQEHRLISGANVLTF. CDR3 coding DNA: TGTGCCAGCAGCCAAGAGCACAGGCTTATTTCTGGGGCCAACGTCCTGACTTTC.